The following is a T cell receptor (beta chain) sequence with its context. Its antigen is unidentified. The entry originates in a study of radiation and T cells in renal cell carcinoma. Findings and limits, study-wide: Irradiated tumors held more dominant CDR3 motifs than control tumors. Compared with controls, irradiated tumors showed greater TCR clonality. Sampling covered only about 0.97 g of each tumor.

Treatment noted: treatment-naive control, cytoreductive nephrectomy. Control tumors came from treatment-naive patients without prior radiation. TCRdb's table, derived via immunoSEQ multiplex PCR, lists solely in-frame clones and lacks some. The repertoire holds approximately 12,000 clones, with over 60% as singletons. This CDR3 region has 15 residues. Germline CDR1 reads MNHNS; CDR2 reads SASEGT. V was trimmed by 6 bases and J by 0 bases, leaving 14 bases between them. This receptor was taken from an elderly woman with renal cell carcinoma. The input for sequencing was tumor tissue, taken from a patient whose treatment was nephrectomy without radiotherapy. This chain connects TRBV6-1 to TRBJ2-5; D ambiguous. CDR3 region: CASSANNEYQETQYF. CDR3 coding DNA: TGTGCCAGCAGCGCAAATAACGAGTACCAAGAGACCCAGTACTTC.